This TCR beta chain appears in the sequencing data of a study of identifying expanded T cells in peripheral blood. Only in-frame clones appear in the TCRdb table, and some are missing; sequencing was by immunoSEQ multiplex PCR. The sample lists 70,000 to 95,000 clones, 85% to 90% occurring once. This clone was detected a few times. Its antigen is not identified. The study, taken as a whole, reports: Approximately 2-week clone count variance significantly increased as total template count grew.

Germline lookup yields CDR1 MNHNY and CDR2 SVGAGI (reference sequence). The ends were cut back, 0 bases at V and 7 bases at J, with 13 bases in the middle. CDR3 length: 14 amino acids. V usage is TRBV6-6 and J usage is TRBJ2-7; D perhaps matches TRBD1 (6 bases). The receptor was isolated from a person aged 18 to 69 in good health. The sample was blood. Here the CDR3 reads CASSYSQGQGEQYF. For the CDR3, the DNA is TGTGCCAGCAGTTACTCTCAGGGCCAGGGGGAGCAGTACTTC.